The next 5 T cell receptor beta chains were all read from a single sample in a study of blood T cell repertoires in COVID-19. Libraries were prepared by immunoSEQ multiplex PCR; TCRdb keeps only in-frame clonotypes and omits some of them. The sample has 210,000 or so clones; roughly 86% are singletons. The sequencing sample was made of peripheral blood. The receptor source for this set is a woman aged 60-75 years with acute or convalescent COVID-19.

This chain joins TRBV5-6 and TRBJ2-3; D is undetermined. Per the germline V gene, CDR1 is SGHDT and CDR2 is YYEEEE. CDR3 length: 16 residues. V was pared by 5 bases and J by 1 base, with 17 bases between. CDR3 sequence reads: CASRSVKRPGTDTQYF. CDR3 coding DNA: TGTGCCAGCAGGTCAGTGAAGCGTCCGGGCACAGATACGCAGTATTTT.

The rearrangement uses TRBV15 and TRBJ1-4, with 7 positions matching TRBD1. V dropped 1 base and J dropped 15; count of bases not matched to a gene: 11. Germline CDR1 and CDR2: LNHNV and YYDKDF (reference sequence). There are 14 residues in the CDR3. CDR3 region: CATSRGDSKEHLFF. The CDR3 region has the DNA TGTGCCACCAGCAGAGGGGACAGCAAAGAACATTTGTTTTTT.

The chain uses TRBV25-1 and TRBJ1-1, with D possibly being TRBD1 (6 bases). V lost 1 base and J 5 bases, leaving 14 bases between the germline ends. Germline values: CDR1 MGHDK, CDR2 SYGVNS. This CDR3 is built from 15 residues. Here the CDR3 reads CASSEFRGERTEAFF. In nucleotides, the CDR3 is TGTGCCAGCAGTGAATTCAGGGGAGAAAGGACTGAAGCTTTCTTT.

CDR3 sequence reads: CASSLAGRRETQYF. The DNA of the CDR3 is TGTGCCAGCAGCTTAGCGGGAAGGAGGGAGACCCAGTACTTC. The chain combines TRBV7-2 with TRBJ2-5, with D possibly TRBD2 on 5 matching bases. The ends were cut back, 0 bases at V and 5 bases at J, with 10 bases in the middle. The germline V gene has CDR1 SGHTA and CDR2 FQGNSA. The CDR3 totals 14 residues.

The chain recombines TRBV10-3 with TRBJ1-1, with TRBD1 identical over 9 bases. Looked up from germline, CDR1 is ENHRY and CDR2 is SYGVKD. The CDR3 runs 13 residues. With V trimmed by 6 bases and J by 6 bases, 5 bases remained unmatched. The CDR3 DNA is TGTGCCATCAGGGGGACAGGGAGCGCTGAAGCTTTCTTT. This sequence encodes CAIRGTGSAEAFF.